This TCR beta chain appears in the sequencing data of a study of blood T cells in healthy people across ages. Study-level findings and limits: The CMV status of each donor remained undetermined, and this could have confounded shifts in expanded clonotypes. A roughly linear fall in TCR beta diversity per million T cells was seen with increasing age.

This clonotype was detected only a few times. Antigen specificity is unknown. The second PCR ran about 6 to 12 cycles with a sample-barcoded 5' primer and J-beta primers. Via MiXCR, TCRdb re-called the 5' RACE reads, giving one row per CDR3 protein. The sample shows some 710,000 distinct CDR3 sequences, about 24% of them seen only once. The CDR3 is 17 residues long. V shed 4 bases and J shed 0 bases, with 18 bases lying between them. Germline CDR1 and CDR2: SGDLS and YYNGEE. Sequencing was performed on blood. This sequence joins TRBV9 and TRBJ2-3, with D perhaps given as TRBD1 or TRBD2 (5 bases each). This clonotype was obtained from a man aged 70-80 years in good health. In DNA form, the CDR3 reads TGTGCCAGCAGCCCCCCAATTCAGGGACCCAGCACAGATACGCAGTATTTT. Protein sequence: CASSPPIQGPSTDTQYF.